This paragraph covers one T cell receptor beta chain sequence. Its antigen is unidentified. Both about-4-week and about-12-week second-dose recipients were combined. The CDR3 consists of 14 residues. J gave up 5 bases and V 1 base, and 4 bases lay outside the gene matches. Germline CDR1 LGHDT, CDR2 YNNKEL (reference sequence). Some clones are missing from TCRdb's copy, which holds only in-frame ones; the method was immunoSEQ multiplex PCR. The sample consists of 60,000 to 75,000 clones, approximately 83% of them appearing once. The data stem from a study of T cell responses to AZD1222 COVID-19 vaccine. Findings and caveats of the study: In a largely white British group with more females than males, clonal diversity was possibly underestimated. Reportedly, nearly half the spike-specific TCRs target unmutated variant regions.

Sequences were derived from peripheral blood, sampled 28 days after the second AZD1222 dose. The TCR comes from an adult who received the AZD1222 COVID-19 vaccine. V is TRBV3-1 (or the pseudogene TRBV3-2) and J is TRBJ1-2, with TRBD1 identical over 7 bases. The CDR3 DNA follows: TGTGCCAGCAGCCAAGGACAGGGCCCATATGGCTACACCTTC. It translates to CASSQGQGPYGYTF.